This entry describes one TCR beta chain. This specimen comes from a study of blood T cell repertoires in COVID-19. Study in general: Some COVID-19 samples were acute and others convalescent; all came from the United States, Italy and Spain. PBMCs, B-cell-depleted T cells, or T cells were the source of the cDNA or gDNA that made up the material.

This CDR3 region has 15 residues. The V gene's germline CDR1 is MNHEY and CDR2 SVGAGI. The J segment lost 8 bases and the V segment lost 2 bases, leaving 9 bases of the junction unmatched. Per the original methods: Reference gene primer amplification gave estimated nucleated cell counts. Only in-frame clones appear in the TCRdb table, and some are missing; sequencing was by immunoSEQ multiplex PCR. V and J calls and clone size come straight from that table; D and trimming were deduced from the DNA. The table has approximately 120,000 clones, around three quarters seen once. Sequenced sample: peripheral blood. This sequence originates from a woman aged 70 to 79 with acute or convalescent COVID-19. This rearrangement joins TRBV6-5 to TRBJ1-2; 9 bases match TRBD1. This CDR3 reads CASSYLTGQGRGYTF. Here the CDR3 DNA reads TGTGCCAGCAGTTACCTCACCGGACAGGGGCGAGGCTACACCTTC.